Here is one TCR beta chain with its context. What it binds is not known. The data belong to a study of cytomegalovirus exposure and HLA in healthy donors. Study findings and constraints: A missense variant in DCLRE1C was later tied to TCR beta V- and J-gene trimming.

Both 60 Vbeta primers and 13 Jbeta primers went into the PCR. Using immunoSEQ multiplex PCR, the repertoire was profiled, and TCRdb retains in-frame clones only, with some absent. This sample carries more than 30,000 clones, 60% to 70% of them seen once, and the ten largest clones take over 9.5%. The receptor was derived from a man between 40 and 49 years old in good health and CMV-seropositive. The sequenced sample was PBMCs.

CDR3 bases: TGTGCCAGCAGTGATTTCAGGGGTGACTATGGCTACACCTTC. Translation gives CASSDFRGDYGYTF. The chain recombines TRBV2 with TRBJ1-2, with D perhaps TRBD1 (6 bases). Germline V gene sequence: CDR1 SNHLY, CDR2 FYNNEI. The ends were cut back, 3 bases at V and 3 bases at J, with 11 bases in the middle. The CDR3 runs to 14 residues.